This T cell receptor beta chain was retrieved from a study of identical twins (dated by TCRdb to 2016 to 2018). Background for the entire study: To test whether fetal clonotypes persist, this study deep-sequenced TCR alpha and beta repertoires from monozygotic twins, from unrelated adults of various ages, and from cord blood. To rule out contamination, replicate twin experiments were performed at different times with different library preparation protocols. Paper-wide results and their limitations: Abundant cord blood beta clonotypes had fewer insertions, young adult naive repertoires showed a similar but weaker trend, and memory repertoires showed no such trend. Compared with coincidental sharing between unrelated individuals, an excess of low generation-probability sequences was observed among out-of-frame TCR alpha sequences shared between twins. In monozygotic twins, recombination models systematically underestimated out-of-frame TCR alpha sharing, but the models matched the sharing seen between unrelated individuals. A weaker excess of twin sharing was found in beta out-of-frame sequences because the signal-to-noise ratio was lowered by fewer shared sequences. Because the same donors could not be followed over many years, the conclusions relied on cross-sectional statistical analysis. Zero-insertion analyses could be partly confounded by invariant T cells such as MAIT and iNKT, although diverse VJ usage argued against such confounding for most clonotypes.

The germline V gene (reference sequence) sets CDR1 to LGHDT and CDR2 to YNNKEL. Including cysteine and phenylalanine, the CDR3 has 15 amino acids. Only CDR3 DNA remains: 45 bases, in frame from the first base. V is cut back by 5 bases and J by 11 bases, with 13 bases in the junction unmatched. Every donor was a healthy Caucasian. With respect to this clonotype: The antigen this receptor binds is unknown. Nothing much larger sits one base from this clone, and base qualities are not available.

Libraries were built with 5' RACE. Reads for this sample came from an Illumina HiSeq 2000. A universal primer binding site was added through template switching, and the final cDNA carried a unique molecular identifier so that TCR cDNA molecules could be counted accurately. Specific primers in the conserved constant-segment region were used to synthesize first-strand cDNA for the TCR alpha and beta chains. To control for contamination, every cDNA library carried two barcodes: a SMART-Mk sample barcode plus Illumina barcodes. TruSeq adapter sequences along with Illumina sample barcodes were introduced in two successive PCR steps. The Illumina HiSeq platform was used with custom primers to sequence TCR alpha and beta cDNA libraries. Per the authors' processing: MiGEC was used to process raw reads and extract unique molecular identifiers, and MiXCR was used to find CDR3 positions. Recombination models were inferred per individual with the repgenHMM and IGoR tools using an EM algorithm. Shared clonotypes were analyzed with the tcR package in R, and sharing was normalized by the product of cloneset sizes. To study raw recombination free of thymic and clonal selection effects, out-of-frame nonproductive sequences were analyzed. TCRdb took the public reads, trimmed them with fastp at Q25, ran MiXCR for clone calling and kept in-frame beta chains. A single entry per CDR3 protein holds the most common genes and DNA from its merged rows. TCRdb's processing, not the authors' own work, is the source of the V and J calls. The sample has roughly 1.6 million distinct CDR3 sequences on record, roughly 35% of them singletons. The top ten constitute under 0.35% of the sample.

The V and J segments used are TRBV3-1 and TRBJ2-5; 11 central bases correspond to TRBD2. Specimen: cord blood. The clonotype comes from a newborn girl in good health. This receptor carries the CDR3 CASSSLAGELNEQYF. The DNA sequence is as follows: TGTGCCAGCAGCTCACTAGCGGGAGAATTAAATGAGCAGTACTTC.